This record covers a single T cell receptor beta chain. The data originate from a study of T cell repertoires in ileal Crohn's disease. Background on the study: The M6 sample came from neoterminal ileum during colonoscopy after surgery.

Clones were sequenced by immunoSEQ multiplex PCR, and TCRdb holds only the in-frame ones, with some missing. The sample comprises 15,000 or so clones, roughly 79% of which are singletons, and 4.1% rests with the top ten. Described time point: neoterminal ileum biopsy at postoperative endoscopy, about 6 months after surgery. Eligibility required adulthood, ileal or ileocolonic Crohn's disease and indicated ileocolonic resection. The CDR3 has 13 residues. The V end was cut by 8 bases, the J end by 1 base, with 12 bases between. In germline, CDR1 is GTSNPN, CDR2 SVGIG (reference sequence). Source material: ileal tissue. V is TRBV30 and J is TRBJ1-3; no firm D call. The source is an adult with Crohn's disease. This CDR3 is CARSGRSGNTIYF. In nucleotides, the CDR3 is TGTGCCAGGTCCGGACGGTCTGGAAACACCATATATTTT.